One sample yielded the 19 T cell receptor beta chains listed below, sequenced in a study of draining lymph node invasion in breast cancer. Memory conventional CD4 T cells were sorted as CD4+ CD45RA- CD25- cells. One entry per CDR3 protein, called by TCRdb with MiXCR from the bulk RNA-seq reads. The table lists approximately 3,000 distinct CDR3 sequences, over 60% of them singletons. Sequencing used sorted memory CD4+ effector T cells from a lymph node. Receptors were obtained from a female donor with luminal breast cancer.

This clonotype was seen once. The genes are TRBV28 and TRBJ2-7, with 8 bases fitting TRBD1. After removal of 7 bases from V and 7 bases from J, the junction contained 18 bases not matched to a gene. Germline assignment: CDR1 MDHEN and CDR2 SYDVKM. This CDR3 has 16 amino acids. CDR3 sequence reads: CASKAGWERTGKEQYF. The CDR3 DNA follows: TGTGCCAGCAAAGCTGGGTGGGAGAGGACAGGGAAGGAGCAGTACTTC. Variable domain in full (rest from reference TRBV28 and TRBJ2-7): DVKVTQSSRYLVKRTGEKVFLECVQDMDHENMFWYRQDPGLGLRLIYFSYDVKMKEKGDIPEGYSVSREKKERFSLILESASTNQTSMYLCASKAGWERTGKEQYFGPGTRLTVT.

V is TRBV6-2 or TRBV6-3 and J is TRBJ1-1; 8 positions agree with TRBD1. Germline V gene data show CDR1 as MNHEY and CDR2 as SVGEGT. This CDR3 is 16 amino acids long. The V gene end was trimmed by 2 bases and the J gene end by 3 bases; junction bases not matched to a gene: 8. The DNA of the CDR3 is TGTGCCAGCAGTTACCCCCTGACAGGGGTAGACACTGAAGCTTTCTTT. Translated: CASSYPLTGVDTEAFF.

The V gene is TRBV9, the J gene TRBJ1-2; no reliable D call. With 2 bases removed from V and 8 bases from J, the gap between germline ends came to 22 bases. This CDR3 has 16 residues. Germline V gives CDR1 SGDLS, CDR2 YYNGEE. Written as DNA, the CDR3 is TGTGCCAGCAGCGTGTTACCAACGTCGGCTGAGGTCGGCTACACCTTC. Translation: CASSVLPTSAEVGYTF.

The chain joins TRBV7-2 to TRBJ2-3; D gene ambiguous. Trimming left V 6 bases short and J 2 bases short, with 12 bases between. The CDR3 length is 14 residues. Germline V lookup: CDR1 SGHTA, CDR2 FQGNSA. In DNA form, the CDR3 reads TGTGCCAGCAGTCGGGCCAGGAACACAGATACGCAGTATTTT. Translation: CASSRARNTDTQYF.

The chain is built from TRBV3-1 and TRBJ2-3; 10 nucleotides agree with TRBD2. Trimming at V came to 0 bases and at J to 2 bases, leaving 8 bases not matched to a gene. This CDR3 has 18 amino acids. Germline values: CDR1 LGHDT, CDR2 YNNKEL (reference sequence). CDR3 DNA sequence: TGTGCCAGCAGCCAAGATCGTCTAGCGGGGGCTATCACAGATACGCAGTATTTT. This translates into CASSQDRLAGAITDTQYF.

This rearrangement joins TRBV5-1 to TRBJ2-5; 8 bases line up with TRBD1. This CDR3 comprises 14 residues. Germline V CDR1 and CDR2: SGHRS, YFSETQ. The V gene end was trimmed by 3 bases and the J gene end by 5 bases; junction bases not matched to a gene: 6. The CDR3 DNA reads TGCGCCAGCAGCTGGGTAACAGGGGGGGAGACCCAGTACTTC. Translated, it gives CASSWVTGGETQYF.

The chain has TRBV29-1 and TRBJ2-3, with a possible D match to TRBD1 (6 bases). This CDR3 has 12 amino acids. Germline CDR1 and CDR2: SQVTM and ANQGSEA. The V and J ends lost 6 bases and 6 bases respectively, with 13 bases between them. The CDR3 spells CSVLQGWDTQYF. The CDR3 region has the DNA TGCAGCGTGTTACAGGGATGGGATACGCAGTATTTT.

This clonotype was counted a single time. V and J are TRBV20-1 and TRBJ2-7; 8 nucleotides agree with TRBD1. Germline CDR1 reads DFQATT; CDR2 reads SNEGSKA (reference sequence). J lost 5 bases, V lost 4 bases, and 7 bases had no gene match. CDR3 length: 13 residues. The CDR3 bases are TGCAGTGCTAAGGGACAGGAAGGCCACGAGCAGTACTTC. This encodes CSAKGQEGHEQYF.

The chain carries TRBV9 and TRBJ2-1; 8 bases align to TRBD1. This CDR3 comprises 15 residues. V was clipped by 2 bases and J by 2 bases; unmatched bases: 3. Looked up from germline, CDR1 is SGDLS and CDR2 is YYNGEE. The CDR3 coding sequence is TGTGCCAGCAGCGTGGACAGGGCGACCTACAATGAGCAGTTCTTC. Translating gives CASSVDRATYNEQFF.

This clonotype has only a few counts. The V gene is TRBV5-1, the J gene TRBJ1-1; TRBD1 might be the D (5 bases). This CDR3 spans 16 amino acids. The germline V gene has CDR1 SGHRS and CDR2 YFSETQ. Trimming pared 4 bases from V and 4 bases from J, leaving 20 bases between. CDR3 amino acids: CASSPIGLRVGTEAFF. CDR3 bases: TGCGCCAGCAGCCCCATAGGGCTCAGGGTAGGCACTGAAGCTTTCTTT.

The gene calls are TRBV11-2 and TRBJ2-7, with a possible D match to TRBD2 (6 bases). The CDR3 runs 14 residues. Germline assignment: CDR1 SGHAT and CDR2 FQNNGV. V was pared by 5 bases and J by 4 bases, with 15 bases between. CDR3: CASSTGTPLYEQYF. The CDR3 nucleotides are TGTGCCAGCAGCACCGGGACTCCATTATACGAGCAGTACTTC.

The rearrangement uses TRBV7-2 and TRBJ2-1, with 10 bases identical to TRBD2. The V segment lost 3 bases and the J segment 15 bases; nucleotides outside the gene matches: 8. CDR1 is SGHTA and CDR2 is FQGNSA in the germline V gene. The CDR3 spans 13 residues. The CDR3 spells CASSLLTSGTTFF. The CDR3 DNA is TGTGCCAGCAGCTTGCTCACTAGCGGGACTACGTTCTTC.

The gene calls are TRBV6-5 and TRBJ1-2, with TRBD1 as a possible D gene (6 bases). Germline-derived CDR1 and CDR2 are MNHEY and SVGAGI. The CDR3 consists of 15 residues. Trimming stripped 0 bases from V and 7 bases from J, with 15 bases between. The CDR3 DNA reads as TGTGCCAGCAGTTACTCGGGGGGGCTGGTCTCTGGCTACACCTTC. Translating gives CASSYSGGLVSGYTF.

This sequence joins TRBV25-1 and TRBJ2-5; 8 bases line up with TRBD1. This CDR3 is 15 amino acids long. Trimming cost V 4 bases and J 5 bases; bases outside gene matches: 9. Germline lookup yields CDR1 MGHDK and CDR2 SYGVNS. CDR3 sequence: CASSVGTGGRETQYF. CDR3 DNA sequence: TGTGCCAGCAGTGTGGGTACAGGGGGAAGGGAGACCCAGTACTTC.

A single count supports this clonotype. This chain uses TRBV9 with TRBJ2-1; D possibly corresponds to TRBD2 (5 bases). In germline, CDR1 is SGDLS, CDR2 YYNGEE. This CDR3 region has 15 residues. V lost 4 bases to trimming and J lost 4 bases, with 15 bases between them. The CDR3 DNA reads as TGTGCCAGCAGCCCCCGTGAGGGAATGTACAATGAGCAGTTCTTC. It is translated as CASSPREGMYNEQFF.

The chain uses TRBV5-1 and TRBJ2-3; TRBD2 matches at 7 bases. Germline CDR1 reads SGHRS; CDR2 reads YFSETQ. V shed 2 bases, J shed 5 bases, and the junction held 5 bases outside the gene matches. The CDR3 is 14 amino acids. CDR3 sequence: CASSFAGAGDTQYF. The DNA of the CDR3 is TGCGCCAGCAGCTTTGCGGGAGCCGGAGATACGCAGTATTTT.

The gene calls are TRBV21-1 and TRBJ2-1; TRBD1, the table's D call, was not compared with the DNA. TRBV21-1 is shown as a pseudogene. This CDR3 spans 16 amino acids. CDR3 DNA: TGTGCCAGCAGCACCACACAGGGTCTCTCCTACAATGAGCAGTTCTTC. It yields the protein CASSTTQGLSYNEQFF.

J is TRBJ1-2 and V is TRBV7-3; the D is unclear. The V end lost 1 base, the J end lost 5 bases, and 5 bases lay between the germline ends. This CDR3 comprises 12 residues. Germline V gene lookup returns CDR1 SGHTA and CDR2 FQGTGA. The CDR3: CASSLRAYGYTF. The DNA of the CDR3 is TGTGCCAGCAGCTTAAGGGCTTATGGCTACACCTTC.

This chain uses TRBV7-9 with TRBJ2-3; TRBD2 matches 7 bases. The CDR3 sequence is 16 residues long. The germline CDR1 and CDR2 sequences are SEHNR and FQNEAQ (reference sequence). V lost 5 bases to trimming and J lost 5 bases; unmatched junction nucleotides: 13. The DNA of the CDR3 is TGTGCCAGCAGCCATTCGCGCGGGGGAAGGGGAGATACGCAGTATTTT. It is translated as CASSHSRGGRGDTQYF. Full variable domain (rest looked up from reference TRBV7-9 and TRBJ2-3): DTGVSQNPRHKITKRGQNVTFRCDPISEHNRLYWYRQTLGQGPEFLTYFQNEAQLEKSRLLSDRFSAERPKGSFSTLEIQRTEQGDSAMYLCASSHSRGGRGDTQYFGPGTRLTVL.